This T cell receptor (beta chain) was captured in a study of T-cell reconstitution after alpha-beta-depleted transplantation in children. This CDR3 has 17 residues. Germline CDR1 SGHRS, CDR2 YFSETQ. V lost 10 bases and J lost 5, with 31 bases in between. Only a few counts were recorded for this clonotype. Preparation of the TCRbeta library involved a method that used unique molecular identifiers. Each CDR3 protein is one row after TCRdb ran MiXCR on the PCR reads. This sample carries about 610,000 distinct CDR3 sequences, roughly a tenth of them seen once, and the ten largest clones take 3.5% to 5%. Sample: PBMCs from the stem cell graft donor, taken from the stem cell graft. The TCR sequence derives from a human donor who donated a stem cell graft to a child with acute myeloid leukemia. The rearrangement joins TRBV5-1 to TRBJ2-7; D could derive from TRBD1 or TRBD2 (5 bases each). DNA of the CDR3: TGCGCCTCCCACATCCTGCTCGGAGGCAGGGATCCCGACGAGCAGTACTTC. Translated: CASHILLGGRDPDEQYF.